The rows below give T cell receptor beta chains drawn from one sample of a study of regulatory T cells in long-lasting Graves disease. TCRdb passed the multiplex PCR reads through MiXCR, listing each CDR3 protein once. The sample lists about 200,000 distinct CDR3 sequences; about a sixth were seen once. The specimen was peripheral blood mononuclear cells (PBMCs), collected at new diagnosis, from a patient treated with antithyroid drugs. These receptors all come from a female donor with Graves disease. The conserved cysteine and the conserved F or W are not part of the CDR3 here.

>TRBJ1-1|TRBV11-2
ASSLTDRGAF
>TRBJ1-1|TRBV12-5
ASGAVSTEAF
>TRBJ1-1|TRBV7-2
ASSAVGGSFTEAF
>TRBJ2-3|TRBV10-1
ASSVAGTDTQY
>TRBJ1-3|TRBV5-1
ASSLGTSGNTIY
>TRBJ2-2|TRBV27
ASSLSSANTGELF
>TRBJ2-2|TRBV7-8
ASSLAPSYPGGELF
>TRBJ2-1|TRBV11-2
ATRENNEQF
>TRBJ1-1|TRBV19
ASKSVADTEAF
>TRBJ2-7|TRBV7-9
ASSFPGLEGYEQY
>TRBJ1-2|TRBV2
ASSEGAGGYT
>TRBJ2-5|TRBV13
ASGPTSGRETQY
>TRBJ2-1|TRBV6-5
ASSYPYGDEQF
>TRBJ2-2|TRBV30
ASVRKDNTGELF
>TRBJ2-7|TRBV9
ASSLSASGRAGYEQY
>TRBJ1-4|TRBV2
ASGGTDPTNEKLF
>TRBJ1-4|TRBV7-9
ASSPPEAGTEKLF
>TRBJ2-5|TRBV3-1
ASSRFGTSGKETQY
>TRBJ2-3|TRBV7-2
ASSFRAGGTDTQY
>TRBJ2-3|TRBV4-3
ASSPGTSGSSTDTQY
>TRBJ2-3|TRBV20-1
SAGGTSGITDTQY
>TRBJ1-5|TRBV20-1
SASQGAYDQPQH
>TRBJ1-1|TRBV12-3/TRBV12-4
ASSLRARPEAF
>TRBJ2-1|TRBV20-1
SARETTTSGDYNEQF
>TRBJ2-7|TRBV29-1
SGSDRGYEQY